The 25 T cell receptor beta chains listed next were all sequenced from one sample in a study of CD8 T cells in ankylosing spondylitis. One entry per CDR3 protein, called by TCRdb with MiXCR from the 5' RACE reads. The sample shows about 250,000 distinct CDR3 sequences, 15% to 20% of them seen only once. Sequencing used blood, either unsorted or a sorted T cell fraction (not recorded which). The receptor source for this set is a male donor with ankylosing spondylitis or in good health (not recorded which).

This chain joins TRBV5-6 and TRBJ2-1; D might be TRBD2 (6 bases). In germline, CDR1 is SGHDT, CDR2 YYEEEE. The CDR3 loop spans 16 amino acids. Between the trimmed V and J ends, which lost 2 bases and 5 bases, there was a span of 17 bases. This CDR3 is CASSFDPSVINNEQFF. The CDR3 nucleotides are TGTGCCAGCAGCTTTGACCCTAGCGTTATTAACAATGAGCAGTTCTTC.

This clonotype came up a few times. Germline is not matched at one junction end, which may reflect a read error. V usage is TRBV12-3 or TRBV12-4 and J usage is TRBJ2-7; possible D gene TRBD2, 5 bases. This CDR3 is built from 13 residues. CDR3: CASSLEGVYEQYF. In nucleotides, the CDR3 is TGTGCCAGCAGCTTAGAGGGAGTATACGAGCAGTACTTC.

This clonotype was seen a handful of times. The genes are TRBV7-8 and TRBJ2-1; 7 nucleotides agree with TRBD2. V was clipped by 3 bases and J by 6 bases; unmatched bases: 11. The CDR3 loop spans 16 amino acids. Per germline, CDR1 SGHVS and CDR2 FQNEAQ. CDR3 in amino acids: CASSFPQASGTNEQFF. The CDR3 DNA reads TGTGCCAGCAGCTTCCCCCAGGCTAGCGGAACCAATGAGCAGTTCTTC.

This clonotype was seen more than once but under ten times. The CDR3 loop is CSAPLPHYGYTF. The CDR3 DNA follows: TGCAGTGCGCCATTACCCCACTATGGCTACACCTTC. This chain joins TRBV20-1 and TRBJ1-2; D is unresolved. CDR3 length: 12 amino acids. V gave up 6 bases and J gave up 3 bases, with 11 bases separating them. The germline CDR1 and CDR2 sequences are DFQATT and SNEGSKA (reference sequence).

This clonotype showed up just a few times. This chain uses TRBV20-1 with TRBJ2-2; 10 nucleotides match TRBD2. Germline V gene sequence: CDR1 DFQATT, CDR2 SNEGSKA (reference sequence). This CDR3 comprises 15 residues. Losses at the gene ends were 0 bases for V and 7 bases for J; bases not matched to a gene: 5. The CDR3 sequence is CSARDPSGSFGELFF. CDR3 bases: TGCAGTGCTAGAGATCCTAGCGGGAGTTTCGGGGAGCTGTTTTTT.

The chain is built from TRBV28 and TRBJ2-7; D call uncertain. The V end was cut by 8 bases, the J end by 1 base, with 15 bases between. The germline V gene encodes CDR1 MDHEN and CDR2 SYDVKM. The CDR3 contains 14 residues. The CDR3 sequence is CASLTRTVSYEQYF. DNA for the CDR3: TGTGCCAGCCTTACGAGGACGGTGTCCTACGAGCAGTACTTC.

In this sample, this clonotype turned up a few times. The chain links TRBV6-5 to TRBJ2-1; the D gene is possibly TRBD2 (6 bases). The CDR3 has 15 residues. V dropped 0 bases and J dropped 7 bases, with 13 bases sitting between them. Germline CDR1 reads MNHEY; CDR2 reads SVGAGI. The CDR3 bases are TGTGCCAGCAGTTACTCGACGGCAGGAGGGAATGAGCAGTTCTTC. This gives the protein CASSYSTAGGNEQFF.

This clonotype has more than one count but fewer than ten. This chain uses TRBV4-2 with TRBJ2-7; 10 bases align to TRBD2. Looked up from germline, CDR1 is LGHNA and CDR2 is YNFKEQ. Trimming removed 3 bases from V and 3 bases from J; junction bases left unmatched: 5. The CDR3 is 15 amino acids. CDR3 amino acids: CASSHSSGGGYEQYF. CDR3 DNA: TGTGCCAGCAGCCATTCTAGCGGGGGAGGCTACGAGCAGTACTTC.

This clonotype was seen only a few times. The rearrangement uses TRBV4-1 and TRBJ2-5, with 10 bases lining up with TRBD2. The CDR3 runs to 17 residues. The germline V gene encodes CDR1 MGHRA and CDR2 YSYEKL. V dropped 0 bases and J dropped 2; count of bases not matched to a gene: 6. The chain's CDR3 is CASSQEPGLAAQETQYF. CDR3 sequence (DNA): TGCGCCAGCAGCCAAGAACCTGGACTAGCGGCTCAAGAGACCCAGTACTTC.

This clonotype was seen a few times. The CDR3: CASSYASSYEQYF. The CDR3 bases are TGTGCCAGCAGTTACGCTAGCTCCTACGAGCAGTACTTC. This chain connects TRBV27 to TRBJ2-7; D remains unclear. This CDR3 comprises 13 residues. Germline CDR1 reads MNHEY; CDR2 reads SMNVEV (reference sequence). V shed 4 bases and J shed 0 bases, with 7 bases lying between them.

This clonotype was counted ten times or more. The chain joins TRBV29-1 to TRBJ2-7; D may be TRBD2 (5 bases). Germline lookup yields CDR1 SQVTM and CDR2 ANQGSEA. This CDR3 spans 13 amino acids. V dropped 4 bases and J dropped 3 bases, with 13 bases sitting between them. CDR3 DNA: TGCAGCGTTGTGTCGGGAAACGGCTACGAGCAGTACTTC. Protein sequence: CSVVSGNGYEQYF.

This clonotype was counted between two and nine times. The V and J genes are TRBV10-2 and TRBJ2-7, with 14 bases that match TRBD2. Germline V gene lookup returns CDR1 WSHSY and CDR2 SAAADI. J gave up 7 bases and V 9 bases, and 8 bases lay outside the gene matches. This CDR3 contains 14 residues. The CDR3 bases are TGCGCCAGTAATGCGGGACTAGCGGGAGTTGAGCAGTACTTC. Residues: CASNAGLAGVEQYF.

This clonotype showed up just a few times. This chain joins TRBV21-1 and TRBJ2-1; the D call in the table, TRBD1, was not verified against the DNA. TRBV21-1 is classified as a pseudogene. The CDR3 contains 13 residues. The CDR3 loop is CASNMTGMDEQFF. In nucleotides, the CDR3 is TGTGCCAGCAACATGACAGGGATGGATGAGCAGTTCTTC.

The rearrangement joins TRBV7-6 to TRBJ2-1, with TRBD2 matching over 12 bases. The V segment lost 5 bases and the J segment 7 bases; nucleotides outside the gene matches: 9. Germline loops: CDR1 SGHVS, CDR2 FNYEAQ. There are 16 residues in the CDR3. The CDR3 reads CASSGGLAGPTNEQFF. In nucleotides, the CDR3 is TGTGCCAGCAGCGGTGGACTAGCGGGACCTACAAATGAGCAGTTCTTC.

J is TRBJ2-1 and V is TRBV5-5; unclear D gene. The CDR3 loop spans 15 amino acids. Germline lookup yields CDR1 SGHKS and CDR2 YYEKEE (reference sequence). Trimming took 0 bases from V and 4 from J, leaving 11 bases between them. CDR3 sequence: CASSLVTDGYNEQFF. The CDR3 nucleotides read TGTGCCAGCAGCTTGGTGACGGATGGATACAATGAGCAGTTCTTC.

This clonotype was seen a few times. The J gene is TRBJ2-7, the V gene TRBV6-1; 7 bases fit TRBD2. The CDR3 runs 14 residues. Germline loops: CDR1 MNHNS, CDR2 SASEGT. Losses at the gene ends were 4 bases for V and 2 bases for J; bases not matched to a gene: 5. CDR3 sequence reads: CASSVGAGAYEQYF. The CDR3, as DNA: TGTGCCAGCAGTGTCGGCGCGGGGGCCTACGAGCAGTACTTC.

The V and J genes are TRBV6-2 or TRBV6-3 and TRBJ2-4; D remains unclear. From germline, CDR1 is MNHEY and CDR2 SVGEGT. The CDR3 length is 14 residues. The V end lost 6 bases, the J end lost 0 bases, and 9 bases lay between the germline ends. CDR3: CASSRQIAKNIQYF. CDR3 in DNA: TGTGCCAGCAGCCGGCAGATAGCCAAAAACATTCAGTACTTC.

This clonotype appeared a few times. The chain uses TRBV6-2 or TRBV6-3 and TRBJ1-5, with D unresolved. The CDR3 contains 13 residues. Trimming shortened V by 0 bases and J by 7 bases, and 7 bases separated the two germline ends. CDR1 and CDR2 (germline): MNHEY, SVGEGT. The CDR3 region has the DNA TGTGCCAGCAGTTACTCGAGCCGCCAGCCCCAGCATTTT. Translating it yields CASSYSSRQPQHF.

The chain recombines TRBV10-3 with TRBJ2-7, with TRBD1 identical over 9 bases. The CDR3 totals 15 residues. Germline V gene sequence: CDR1 ENHRY, CDR2 SYGVKD. The trim removed 3 bases at V and 1 base at J, leaving 4 bases unmatched. The CDR3 region has the DNA TGTGCCATCAGTGAAATAGGGACAGGGTCCTACGAGCAGTACTTC. Translating it yields CAISEIGTGSYEQYF.

This clonotype was observed a few times. The chain joins TRBV16 to TRBJ2-2, with unresolved D. Germline lookup yields CDR1 KGHSY and CDR2 FQNENV. This CDR3 is 14 amino acids long. Deletions cut 1 base from V and 4 bases from J, with 7 bases between. The CDR3 sequence is CASSQWSATGELFF. The CDR3 coding sequence is TGTGCCAGCAGCCAATGGTCGGCCACCGGGGAGCTGTTTTTT.

Many counts were recorded for this clonotype. The chain links TRBV4-3 to TRBJ1-2; D remains unclear. The CDR3 is 15 residues long. Trimming took 0 bases from V and 3 from J, leaving 11 bases between them. In germline, CDR1 is LGHNA, CDR2 YSLEER. CDR3 in amino acids: CASSQDSRNHYGYTF. The CDR3 bases are TGCGCCAGCAGCCAAGATTCCCGAAATCACTATGGCTACACCTTC.

This clonotype appeared a few times. V and J are TRBV12-3 or TRBV12-4 and TRBJ2-2; D could derive from TRBD1 or TRBD2 (5 bases each). With 3 bases removed from V and 4 bases from J, the gap between germline ends came to 9 bases. This CDR3 has 14 residues. CDR3 sequence reads: CASSFGTSTGELFF. The DNA for the CDR3 is TGTGCCAGCAGTTTTGGGACCTCCACCGGGGAGCTGTTTTTT.

The chain combines TRBV20-1 with TRBJ2-3; 8 bases are shared with TRBD2. Trimming cost V 6 bases and J 0 bases; bases outside gene matches: 11. The CDR3 loop spans 16 amino acids. The V gene's germline CDR1 is DFQATT and CDR2 SNEGSKA (reference sequence). CDR3 amino acids: CSASGTSSLSTDTQYF. The CDR3 DNA reads as TGCAGTGCCTCCGGGACTAGTTCCCTCAGCACAGATACGCAGTATTTT.

The J gene is TRBJ2-1, the V gene TRBV30; unclear D gene. The V gene lost 5 bases and the J gene lost 6 bases, with 8 bases spanning the gap. This CDR3 has 11 residues. Germline loops: CDR1 GTSNPN, CDR2 SVGIG (reference sequence). The CDR3 DNA reads TGTGCCTGGGACTCTAGCAATGAGCAGTTCTTC. This translates into CAWDSSNEQFF. Looking up the rest from reference TRBV30 and TRBJ2-1 gives the full variable domain: SQTIHQWPATLVQPVGSPLSLECTVEGTSNPNLYWYRQAAGRGLQLLFYSVGIGQISSEVPQNLSASRPQDRQFILSSKKLLLSDSGFYLCAWDSSNEQFFGPGTRLTVL.

This clonotype was detected only a few times. Here the CDR3 DNA reads TGTGCCAGCAGCTTAAACCCGGGACCCTGGATGAACACTGAAGCTTTCTTT. Residues: CASSLNPGPWMNTEAFF. V usage is TRBV7-9 and J usage is TRBJ1-1; possibly TRBD1 for D (5 bases). The germline V and J ends were trimmed by 2 bases and 0 bases, with 16 bases remaining between them. Germline V gene sequence: CDR1 SEHNR, CDR2 FQNEAQ (reference sequence). The CDR3 is 17 residues long.